A selection of T cell receptor beta chains follows, all from one sample in a study of blood T cell repertoires in COVID-19. Data came from immunoSEQ multiplex PCR; TCRdb stores just in-frame clones and leaves some out. The sample shows 60,000 to 95,000 clones, approximately 88% of them seen only once. The sequenced material came from peripheral blood. These receptor sequences come from a woman in her forties or fifties with acute or convalescent COVID-19. Both conserved end residues are part of each CDR3. The D gene is left open where the match is weak. A clone size is listed for some rows: how often the clone was seen (once, few, many), or a class if it is expanded.

size	V	D	J	DNA	CDR3
-	TRBV27	-	TRBJ1-4	TGTGCCAGCAGTTTATCGTACAGGCGTAATGAAAAACTGTTTTTT	CASSLSYRRNEKLFF
-	TRBV2	TRBD1	TRBJ1-5	TGTGCCAGCACCCAAGGACAGGGTCACCAGCCCCAGCATTTT	CASTQGQGHQPQHF
few	TRBV5-1	-	TRBJ1-1	TGCGCCAGCAGCTTGGCGCAGGACTTTGAAGCTTTCTTT	CASSLAQDFEAFF
-	TRBV19	-	TRBJ1-4	TGTGCCAGTAGTAAGAGGGCCGCGGTAAAACTGTTTTTT	CASSKRAAVKLFF
-	TRBV4-1	-	TRBJ2-3	TGCGCCAGCAGCCAAGTGCTCACAAAAGACCCGGAGGGAATAGATACGCAGTATTTT	CASSQVLTKDPEGIDTQYF
-	TRBV19	TRBD1	TRBJ1-1	TGTGCCAGTAACGCCGGGACAGGGGGGACTGAAGCTTTCTTT	CASNAGTGGTEAFF
-	TRBV28	-	TRBJ2-4	TGTGCCACCACAACCTCGGGTTTAAACATTCAGTACTTC	CATTTSGLNIQYF
-	TRBV10-3	TRBD2	TRBJ2-1	TGTGCCATCCGGGACTTACTAGCGGGAGTAGGGAATGAGCAGTTCTTC	CAIRDLLAGVGNEQFF
-	TRBV7-9	-	TRBJ1-1	TGTGCCAGCAGTTCACAGGGCGCTGAAGCTTTCTTT	CASSSQGAEAFF
-	TRBV7-9	-	TRBJ1-6	TGTGCCAGTCGAGGGGGAGTCGGCGATTATTCACCCCTCCACTTT	CASRGGVGDYSPLHF
-	TRBV19	-	TRBJ1-5	TGTGCCAGTACCCCTTTATCCGGGATAGGCAATCAGCCCCAGCATTTT	CASTPLSGIGNQPQHF
-	TRBV5-1	TRBD1	TRBJ1-2	TGCGCCAGCAGCCTCCGGACAGGGGAGAGTGGCTATGGCTACACCTTC	CASSLRTGESGYGYTF
-	TRBV28	-	TRBJ2-1	TGTGCCAGCAAACAGGGCCCAGCTAATCCCTACAATGAGCAGTTCTTC	CASKQGPANPYNEQFF
-	TRBV7-9	TRBD1	TRBJ1-1	TGTGCCAGCACCACGGACAGGGTGTATAAGGGCCTCGAAGCTTTCTTT	CASTTDRVYKGLEAFF
-	TRBV5-1	TRBD1	TRBJ1-5	TGCGCCAGCAGCTTGGAGGGGGCAAGCAATCAGCCCCAGCATTTT	CASSLEGASNQPQHF
once	TRBV29-1	TRBD2	TRBJ2-5	TGCAGCGTTGCCCAAGCGGGGTCCACCCAAGAGACCCAGTACTTC	CSVAQAGSTQETQYF
-	TRBV2	TRBD1	TRBJ1-5	TGTGCCAGCACCTCAACGACAGGGCGGCCCCAGCATTTT	CASTSTTGRPQHF
-	TRBV14	-	TRBJ1-6	TGTGCCAGCAGCCAAGGCGGCACCTATCATTCACCCCTCCACTTT	CASSQGGTYHSPLHF
-	TRBV21-1	-	TRBJ1-6	TGTGCCAGCAGCACACAGGGGAAATCACCCCTCCACTTT	CASSTQGKSPLHF
-	TRBV5-5	TRBD2	TRBJ2-3	TGTGCCAGCAGCCAGGGTGATCGTTGGGGACTAGCGGGCACAGATACGCAGTATTTT	CASSQGDRWGLAGTDTQYF
-	TRBV19	-	TRBJ2-1	TGTGCCAGTAGCATGACAGAATCCTACAATGAGCAGTTCTTC	CASSMTESYNEQFF
-	TRBV28	TRBD1	TRBJ1-1	TGTGCCAGCAGCCTAACAGGGGGCGGGCGGGGGGCTTTCTTT	CASSLTGGGRGAFF
-	TRBV6-1	-	TRBJ2-3	TGTGCCAGCAGTGACAGGGATACGCAGTATTTT	CASSDRDTQYF
-	TRBV25-1	-	TRBJ1-2	TGTGCCAGCAGTGACGGTATGGGGCGCGGCTATGGCTACACCTTC	CASSDGMGRGYGYTF
-	TRBV10-3	TRBD2	TRBJ2-3	TGTGCCATCAGTGGGGCCGGGGGGGGCACGGATACGCAGTATTTT	CAISGAGGGTDTQYF
-	TRBV5-6	TRBD2	TRBJ2-7	TGTGCCAGCAGCTTGGGGGGACTAGTTTTTGAGCAGTACTTC	CASSLGGLVFEQYF
-	TRBV3-1/TRBV3-2	-	TRBJ1-1	TGTGCCAGCAGCCAATCGGAGCCGAACACTGAAGCTTTCTTT	CASSQSEPNTEAFF
-	TRBV19	-	TRBJ2-3	TGTGCCAGTAGTATAGATGGAGCTTCCGTACCGTATTTT	CASSIDGASVPYF
-	TRBV5-1	-	TRBJ1-3	TGCGCCAGCAGCGTGGACAATCCTGGAAACACCATATATTTT	CASSVDNPGNTIYF
-	TRBV7-9	TRBD2	TRBJ2-5	TGTGCCAGCAGCCCGCCCCAGCGGGGGAACCAAGAGACCCAGTACTTC	CASSPPQRGNQETQYF
-	TRBV18	-	TRBJ2-2	TGTGCCAGCTCACCATTTAGCGGAAAGGGCACCGGGGAGCTGTTTTTT	CASSPFSGKGTGELFF
-	TRBV7-2	TRBD1	TRBJ2-7	TGTGCCAGCAGCTTAGGAGACAGGGGAGTGTACGAGCAGTACTTC	CASSLGDRGVYEQYF
-	TRBV3-1/TRBV3-2	-	TRBJ2-1	TGTGCCAGCAGCCAGGGCAACTACAATGAGCAGTTCTTC	CASSQGNYNEQFF
-	TRBV11-2	TRBD1	TRBJ1-4	TGTGCCAGCAGCGGTGGGACAGGGCAAGCTTTACTAAATGAAAAACTGTTTTTT	CASSGGTGQALLNEKLFF
-	TRBV18	TRBD1	TRBJ1-2	TGTGCCAGCTCACCAAGGGGACAGGAAAAACTTAAGCCCTTC	CASSPRGQEKLKPF
-	TRBV18	TRBD1	TRBJ1-2	TGTGCCAGCTCACCATCAGGCGGGGACAGGGAGGCTGGCTACACCTTC	CASSPSGGDREAGYTF
-	TRBV19	TRBD1	TRBJ1-1	TGTGCCAGTAGTATATTAACGACAGGGGACACTGAAGCTTTCTTT	CASSILTTGDTEAFF
-	TRBV9	-	TRBJ2-2	TGTGCCAGCAGCGTAGCTTTAGACACCGGGGGAACCGGGGAGCTGTTTTTT	CASSVALDTGGTGELFF
few	TRBV28	-	TRBJ1-1	TGTGCCAGCAGTCCCCAGGGTTTACGTTTCCGGTTCGGTGCTTTCTTT	CASSPQGLRFRFGAFF
-	TRBV3-1/TRBV3-2	-	TRBJ2-3	TGTGCCAGCAGCCGTCCGGCTAGAGGGGATACGCAGTATTTT	CASSRPARGDTQYF
-	TRBV28	-	TRBJ1-2	TGTGCCAGCAGTGAAGCGCCCTATGGCTACACCTTC	CASSEAPYGYTF
once	TRBV24-1	-	TRBJ2-2	TGTGCCACCAGTGATTTCTCCGGGGAGCTGTTTTTT	CATSDFSGELFF
-	TRBV14	-	TRBJ2-2	TGTGCCAGCAGCCTACAGGGAGCCGGGGAGCTGTTTTTT	CASSLQGAGELFF
-	TRBV3-1/TRBV3-2	-	TRBJ1-1	TGTGCCAGCAGCCCTCGGGACGGGAGTGAAGCTTTCTTT	CASSPRDGSEAFF
-	TRBV5-1	TRBD2	TRBJ2-1	TGCGCCAGCAGCTTGGATCAGCGGGAGGTTAGGGATGAGCAGTTCTTC	CASSLDQREVRDEQFF
-	TRBV19	TRBD2	TRBJ2-1	TGTGCCAGTAGTATTCACTCTAGCGGGAGTTTTGCTGAGCAGTTCTTC	CASSIHSSGSFAEQFF
-	TRBV6-2/TRBV6-3	TRBD2	TRBJ2-7	TGTGCCAGCAGTTACTCGACGTGGACTAGCGGGAGGGCCCTCTACGAGCAGTACTTC	CASSYSTWTSGRALYEQYF
-	TRBV20-1	TRBD2	TRBJ2-7	TGCAGTGCGGCTAGCGGGATCGAGCAATACTTC	CSAASGIEQYF
-	TRBV9	TRBD1	TRBJ1-1	TGTGCCAGCAGCGGCTACAGGGGGCCGAACACTGAAGCTTTCTTT	CASSGYRGPNTEAFF
-	TRBV27	TRBD1	TRBJ1-2	TGTGCCAGCAGTCCCCGGACAGGGGGCAACTATGGCTACACCTTC	CASSPRTGGNYGYTF
-	TRBV28	-	TRBJ1-2	TGTGCCAGCAGTTTAGGCGGTACCTATTCTGGCTACACCTTC	CASSLGGTYSGYTF
-	TRBV5-6	-	TRBJ1-3	TGTGCCAGCAGCTTGGCCGGACCCAGGGTCTCTGGAAACACCATATATTTT	CASSLAGPRVSGNTIYF
-	TRBV6-2/TRBV6-3	TRBD2	TRBJ2-1	TGTGCCAGCAGTAGCGGGGGGGCAAACAATGAGCAGTTCTTC	CASSSGGANNEQFF
-	TRBV6-1	-	TRBJ1-2	TGTGCCAGCAGTGAAGGACGAAGGAGCTATAGCTACACCTTC	CASSEGRRSYSYTF
few	TRBV6-5	TRBD1	TRBJ1-4	TGTGCCAGCAGAGTGGGGACAGAATCTGAAAAACTGTTTTTT	CASRVGTESEKLFF
-	TRBV7-2	-	TRBJ2-7	TGTGCCAGCAGCTTAGACTTAGGGGACGAGCAGTACTTC	CASSLDLGDEQYF
once	TRBV7-2	-	TRBJ1-2	TGTGCCAGCAGTCCCGCCGAGGCGTTCTATGGCTACACCTTC	CASSPAEAFYGYTF
-	TRBV6-5	-	TRBJ1-3	TGTGCCAGCAGTTATGCCCTACGGGGCTCTGGAAACACCATATATTTT	CASSYALRGSGNTIYF
-	TRBV7-2	TRBD2	TRBJ2-7	TGTGCCAGCAGCTCTCCACGCGGGAGCAAACGCTACGAGCAGTACTTC	CASSSPRGSKRYEQYF